This is a list of T cell receptor beta chains from one sample in a study of control samples from healthy donors and cancer patients. The repertoire was sequenced with immunoSEQ multiplex PCR; TCRdb's copy has only in-frame clones and lacks some. The sample shows around 180,000 clones, 88% of them seen only once. Sequenced input: blood. These receptors came from a woman aged 25 to 45 in good health. Both conserved end residues are part of each CDR3. A D gene is named only where the DNA matches it firmly. Only part of the rows carry a size: once, few, many, or a class if the clone is expanded.

>TRBJ2-1|TRBV5-4|-|once
TGTGCCAGCAGCCCGCCTGCATCCTACAATGAGCAGTTCTTC
CASSPPASYNEQFF
>TRBJ1-1|TRBV19|-|-
TGTGCCAGTAGTATCTCCCGGGGGAGCGCTGAAGCTTTCTTT
CASSISRGSAEAFF
>TRBJ1-6|TRBV10-3|-|-
TGTGCCATCAGTGATGGGGGGTTGACACCCCTCCACTTT
CAISDGGLTPLHF
>TRBJ1-1|TRBV5-1|-|-
TGCGCCAGCAGCTTGGCCGGAGGGGTCGTCGCTGAAGCTTTCTTT
CASSLAGGVVAEAFF
>TRBJ2-1|TRBV30|-|-
TGTGCCTGGATTCTGGGCAGGCGATACCTCAATGAGCAGTTCTTC
CAWILGRRYLNEQFF
>TRBJ1-6|TRBV6-4|-|-
TGTGCCAGCAGTGAGGACAGCCATAATTCACCCCTCCACTTT
CASSEDSHNSPLHF
>TRBJ1-2|TRBV19|-|-
TGTGCCAGTAGACCTGGGGGGGCAAGTGGCTACACCTTC
CASRPGGASGYTF
>TRBJ2-1|TRBV28|TRBD1|once
TGTGCCAGCAGGAGGGACAGGGGGACCTACAATGAGCAGTTCTTC
CASRRDRGTYNEQFF
>TRBJ2-1|TRBV6-4|-|-
TGTGCCAGCAGTCACGGGATACTGGGCAATGAGCAGTTCTTC
CASSHGILGNEQFF
>TRBJ1-4|TRBV3-1/TRBV3-2|-|-
TGTGCCAGCAGCCAAGGGGGGAGGACTAATGAAAAACTGTTTTTT
CASSQGGRTNEKLFF
>TRBJ1-1|TRBV4-2|TRBD1|-
TGTGCCAGCAGCCAAGTCGTATGGGACAGGGGCCTGAACACTGAAGCTTTCTTT
CASSQVVWDRGLNTEAFF
>TRBJ1-2|TRBV29-1|-|few
TGCAGCGTCGGCCTGGGACTGCCTAACTATGGCTACACCTTC
CSVGLGLPNYGYTF
>TRBJ1-4|TRBV9|-|-
TGTGCCAGCAGCGTGGCGGGGAATCCAACTAGGAGAGATGAAAAACTGTTTTTT
CASSVAGNPTRRDEKLFF
>TRBJ1-6|TRBV6-6|-|-
TGTGCCAGCAGTTACACAGGGTTCAATTCACCCCTCCACTTT
CASSYTGFNSPLHF
>TRBJ2-5|TRBV5-1|TRBD2|-
TGCGCCAGCAATCCGAGCGGGAGCGGTGAGACCCAGTACTTC
CASNPSGSGETQYF
>TRBJ2-6|TRBV4-1|-|-
TGCGCCAGCAGCCAAAGAAAAGGGGCCAACGTCCTGACTTTC
CASSQRKGANVLTF
>TRBJ2-1|TRBV13|TRBD2|-
TGTGCCAGCAGCTTAGGGACTAGCGGTTACAATGAGCAGTTCTTC
CASSLGTSGYNEQFF
>TRBJ2-5|TRBV12-3/TRBV12-4|-|once
TGTGCCAGCAGCGGGACCCAGGGAGAGACCCAGTACTTC
CASSGTQGETQYF
>TRBJ1-2|TRBV30|TRBD1|-
TGTGCCTGCGGGAGGGACAGGATCTATGGCTACACCTTC
CACGRDRIYGYTF
>TRBJ2-3|TRBV7-9|TRBD1|-
TGTGCCAGCAGCTCCTGGACAGGGGCGGATACGCAGTATTTT
CASSSWTGADTQYF
>TRBJ2-1|TRBV6-6|TRBD1|-
TGTGCCAGCAGTTTACAGGGGGTCTACAATGAGCAGTTCTTC
CASSLQGVYNEQFF
>TRBJ2-3|TRBV2|-|-
TGTGCCAGCACCTTCTTCACAGATACGCAGTATTTT
CASTFFTDTQYF
>TRBJ1-1|TRBV6-4|-|once
TGTGCCAGCAGTGACAGGAAGAACACTGAAGCTTTCTTT
CASSDRKNTEAFF
>TRBJ1-2|TRBV6-5|-|-
TGTGCCAGCGACGGGGGACATTATAACTATGGCTACACCTTC
CASDGGHYNYGYTF
>TRBJ1-4|TRBV5-6|-|-
TGTGCCAGCACCATTCTGAATGAAAAACTGTTTTTT
CASTILNEKLFF
>TRBJ2-1|TRBV29-1|-|-
TGCAGCGTGGACGGACACGGGGTCAGCGAGCAGTTCTTC
CSVDGHGVSEQFF
>TRBJ1-2|TRBV15|-|-
TGTGCCACCAGCGACAAAACCACAGGGAACTATGGCTACACCTTC
CATSDKTTGNYGYTF
>TRBJ1-1|TRBV27|TRBD1|-
TGTGCCAGCGGAACAGGGGGCACTGAAGCTTTCTTT
CASGTGGTEAFF
>TRBJ2-3|TRBV5-6|-|-
TGTGCCAGCAGGTTAACAGGGTCCCCAGATACGCAGTATTTT
CASRLTGSPDTQYF
>TRBJ2-5|TRBV5-1|TRBD2|-
TGCGCCAGCAGCCCGGGACTAGCGGGAGAGACCCAGTACTTC
CASSPGLAGETQYF
>TRBJ1-5|TRBV19|-|-
TGTGCCAGCAGGGACCAGCCCCAGCATTTT
CASRDQPQHF
>TRBJ1-2|TRBV5-1|-|few
TGCGCCAGCAGCTCACAGGGTTTAGGTGGCTACACCTTC
CASSSQGLGGYTF
>TRBJ2-3|TRBV7-8|-|once
TGTGCCACCCGGAACCCGAGCGGAGGGCCAGATACGCAGTATTTT
CATRNPSGGPDTQYF
>TRBJ1-2|TRBV19|-|-
TGTGCCAGTAGTGATTCCCCCGGACCCGCTATACCTTACACCTTC
CASSDSPGPAIPYTF
>TRBJ1-5|TRBV15|-|-
TGTGCCACCAGCAGAGATTATGGCAGGGGAAGTCAGCCCCAGCATTTT
CATSRDYGRGSQPQHF
>TRBJ2-1|TRBV11-2|TRBD2|-
TGTGCCAGCAGCTTAGACGAGGGGACTAGCTCGACGGCCAATGAGCAGTTCTTC
CASSLDEGTSSTANEQFF
>TRBJ2-5|TRBV11-2|-|-
TGTGCCAGCAGCTCAAACCTGGACGGGGAGACCCAGTACTTC
CASSSNLDGETQYF
>TRBJ1-2|TRBV28|-|-
TGTGCCAGCAGTTCCCCTCGGCGGGACAACAAACTAAATGGCTACACCTTC
CASSSPRRDNKLNGYTF
>TRBJ2-3|TRBV4-1|TRBD2|-
TGCGCCAGCAGCCACCCGCTGACAGAAGCGGGAGTAACAGATACGCAGTATTTT
CASSHPLTEAGVTDTQYF
>TRBJ1-1|TRBV28|TRBD1|-
TGTGCCAGCAGTTCAGGGGGTGCGATCACTGAAGCTTTCTTT
CASSSGGAITEAFF
>TRBJ1-4|TRBV19|-|-
TGTGCCAGTAGAGACCGGCCGGGATCAACTAATGAAAAACTGTTTTTT
CASRDRPGSTNEKLFF
>TRBJ2-5|TRBV6-5|TRBD2|-
TGTGCCAGCAGCCGTCCTAGCGGGGGGGCGGAGACCCAGTACTTC
CASSRPSGGAETQYF
>TRBJ1-6|TRBV5-5|-|-
TGTGCCAGCAGCTTGTCTGAGGGAGGGAATTCACCCCTCCACTTT
CASSLSEGGNSPLHF
>TRBJ2-3|TRBV2|-|-
TGTGCCTCCTTAGACGTAGCACCAGATACGCAGTATTTT
CASLDVAPDTQYF
>TRBJ2-2|TRBV19|-|-
TGTGCCAGTAGTGGAGGCCTGAACACCGGGGAGCTGTTTTTT
CASSGGLNTGELFF
>TRBJ1-4|TRBV20-1|TRBD1|-
TGCGGGACAGGGAGCCACCAAAAACTGTTTTTT
CGTGSHQKLFF
>TRBJ2-3|TRBV18|-|-
TGTGCCAGCTCTCCCGCAGGGGGCACAGATACGCAGTATTTT
CASSPAGGTDTQYF
>TRBJ2-1|TRBV10-3|TRBD1|-
TGTGCCGGGACAGGGGATTTGGGGAATGAGCAGTTCTTC
CAGTGDLGNEQFF
>TRBJ2-1|TRBV21-1|-|-
TGTGCCAGCAGCAAAGAGGGAGGCGGGGCGTCCTCCTTTTACTACAATGAGCAGTTCTTC
CASSKEGGGASSFYYNEQFF
>TRBJ1-5|TRBV30|-|-
TGTGCCTGGAGTGTAGTAGGGGGTCAGCCCCAGCATTTT
CAWSVVGGQPQHF
>TRBJ2-2|TRBV10-3|-|-
TGTGCCATCAGTGAGCGTTCCACGTTGAACACCGGGGAGCTGTTTTTT
CAISERSTLNTGELFF
>TRBJ2-1|TRBV25-1|TRBD1|-
TGTGCCAGCAGTGGAGAGACAGGGGGGCAGTTCTTC
CASSGETGGQFF
>TRBJ2-3|TRBV19|-|-
TGTGCCAGCGGGACATCCTACACAGATACGCAGTATTTT
CASGTSYTDTQYF
>TRBJ2-2|TRBV19|-|-
TGTGCCAGTACCCCAACAGGGAACACCGGGGAGCTGTTTTTT
CASTPTGNTGELFF
>TRBJ2-7|TRBV27|TRBD1|-
TGTGCCAGCAGTGGTAGGACAGGGGTCGGCTACGAGCAGTACTTC
CASSGRTGVGYEQYF
>TRBJ1-1|TRBV10-1|TRBD1|-
TGCGCCAGCAGTGGGAAAGGGACAGCCATGAACACTGAAGCTTTCTTT
CASSGKGTAMNTEAFF
>TRBJ1-1|TRBV29-1|-|-
TGCAGCGTTGAAAAGGGAAACACTGAAGCTTTCTTT
CSVEKGNTEAFF
>TRBJ1-5|TRBV7-2|TRBD1|-
TGTGCCAGCAGCTTAGACAGGGGAGTTTATCAGCCCCAGCATTTT
CASSLDRGVYQPQHF
>TRBJ2-1|TRBV24-1|-|once
TGTGCCACATCGGACAGCGGTTACAATGAGCAGTTCTTC
CATSDSGYNEQFF